This entry lists 24 T cell receptor beta chains sequenced from one sample in a study of regulatory T cells in long-lasting Graves disease. Time point given: persistent/refractory GD, antithyroid drugs over 5 years with positive TRAb. From RNA extracted from PBMCs, the TCR library was made. Through Arm-PCR of CDR3 regions and iRepertoire HTBI primers, TCR beta libraries were built. In TCRdb, the multiplex PCR reads were re-called with MiXCR into one record per CDR3 protein. The sample includes under 350,000 distinct CDR3 sequences, 22% of them seen just once. The sequenced sample was peripheral blood mononuclear cells (PBMCs), obtained when the disease was refractory, from a patient treated with antithyroid drugs. The source of these receptors is a female donor with Graves disease.

At least ten counts were recorded for this clonotype. The gene calls are TRBV11-2 and TRBJ2-7, with D uncertain. The CDR3 sequence is 11 residues long. Trimming pared 5 bases from V and 7 bases from J, leaving 9 bases between. Germline CDR1 SGHAT, CDR2 FQNNGV. The DNA for the CDR3 is TGTGCCAGCAGCGTAGCTTGGGAGCAGTACTTC. This gives the protein CASSVAWEQYF.

This clonotype was seen many times. This rearrangement joins TRBV28 to TRBJ2-5; D perhaps matches TRBD2 (5 bases). CDR1 and CDR2 (germline): MDHEN, SYDVKM. Trimming pared 8 bases from V and 2 bases from J, leaving 15 bases between. This CDR3 has 14 residues. As DNA, the CDR3 is TGTGCCAGCCGAACCGCGGCGGGTCAAGAGACCCAGTACTTC. Translated: CASRTAAGQETQYF.

The CDR3, as DNA: TGCAGTGCTCCGAGGGGGCAGGATCAGCCCCAGCATTTT. The encoded protein is CSAPRGQDQPQHF. This chain links TRBV20-1 with TRBJ1-5, with 7 bases lining up with TRBD1. Trimming cost V 5 bases and J 5 bases; bases outside gene matches: 6. The germline gives CDR1 DFQATT, CDR2 SNEGSKA (reference sequence). This CDR3 is 13 amino acids long.

The chain couples TRBV6-1 to TRBJ1-2; 8 nucleotides agree with TRBD1. The CDR3 consists of 15 residues. Trimming removed 7 bases from V and 3 bases from J; junction bases left unmatched: 10. Looked up from germline, CDR1 is MNHNS and CDR2 is SASEGT. CDR3 sequence (DNA): TGTGCCAGCACCATAGGACAGGGAAAGGACTATGGCTACACCTTC. Translated: CASTIGQGKDYGYTF.

This chain uses TRBV9 with TRBJ2-7; 8 positions match TRBD1. CDR1 is SGDLS, CDR2 YYNGEE, per germline. Unmatched junction bases numbered 8, after V lost 3 bases and J lost 3 bases. The CDR3 covers 15 residues. The DNA of the CDR3 is TGTGCCAGCAGCGCTGGGGACAGGACGATCTACGAGCAGTACTTC. It yields the protein CASSAGDRTIYEQYF.

The table lists this clonotype with many counts. This chain uses TRBV20-1 with TRBJ2-7, with TRBD1 matching over 7 bases. The CDR3 covers 13 residues. J was trimmed by 3 bases and V by 6 bases; bases with no gene match: 8. Germline values: CDR1 DFQATT, CDR2 SNEGSKA (reference sequence). CDR3 sequence (DNA): TGCAGTGCCTATCTTGGACAGGTCTACGAGCAGTACTTC. It is translated as CSAYLGQVYEQYF.

This clonotype was seen repeatedly, ten times or more. The V and J genes are TRBV3-1 and TRBJ2-7; either TRBD1 or TRBD2 may supply D (5 bases each). The CDR3 consists of 14 residues. Germline-derived CDR1 and CDR2 are LGHDT and YNNKEL (reference sequence). The V end lost 1 base, the J end lost 7 bases, and 14 bases lay between the germline ends. The CDR3 DNA reads TGTGCCAGCAGCCAAGGAGGGGATAGTGCAGAGCAGTACTTC. Translating it yields CASSQGGDSAEQYF.

In its sample, this clonotype was seen a few times. The chain carries TRBV27 and TRBJ2-1, with D tentatively TRBD1 or TRBD2 (5 bases each). This CDR3 comprises 14 residues. Looked up from germline, CDR1 is MNHEY and CDR2 is SMNVEV (reference sequence). Trimming pared 8 bases from V and 4 bases from J, leaving 15 bases between. CDR3 sequence: CASATSGPYNEQFF. In nucleotides, the CDR3 is TGTGCCAGCGCTACCTCGGGACCGTACAATGAGCAGTTCTTC.

This clonotype was counted many times. The chain combines TRBV3-1 with TRBJ1-5, with D uncertain. Trimming left V 2 bases short and J 2 bases short, with 4 bases between. This CDR3 region has 13 residues. In germline, CDR1 is LGHDT, CDR2 YNNKEL (reference sequence). CDR3 coding DNA: TGTGCCAGCAGCCAATCCCGCAATCAGCCCCAGCATTTT. This sequence encodes CASSQSRNQPQHF.

In its sample, this clonotype was seen a few times. A read error is possible here, since a much larger clone lies one base away. The chain combines TRBV12-3 or TRBV12-4 with TRBJ1-5, with D unresolved. The CDR3 has 14 amino acids. V was cut by 5 bases and J by 3 bases, with 11 bases left in between. CDR3 nucleotides: TGTGCCAGCAGTCGGGCAGATTTCAATCAGCCCCAGCATTTT. Translated, it gives CASSRADFNQPQHF.

This clonotype has just a few counts. The V and J genes are TRBV20-1 and TRBJ1-1, with D perhaps matching TRBD1 (6 bases). V lost 5 bases to trimming and J lost 5 bases, with 21 bases between them. CDR1 is DFQATT, CDR2 SNEGSKA, per germline (reference sequence). The CDR3 contains 15 residues. CDR3 loop: CSAPDEKGGWTEAFF. The CDR3 nucleotides are TGCAGTGCTCCCGACGAGAAGGGGGGCTGGACTGAAGCTTTCTTT.

This clonotype was observed at least ten times. The rearrangement links TRBV15 to TRBJ2-7; 9 nucleotides align to TRBD2. Germline values: CDR1 LNHNV, CDR2 YYDKDF (reference sequence). This CDR3 spans 15 amino acids. With V trimmed by 1 base and J by 2 bases, 3 bases remained unmatched. The CDR3 sequence is CATSRAASGTYEQYF. The CDR3 bases are TGTGCCACCAGCAGAGCGGCTAGCGGGACCTACGAGCAGTACTTC.

This clonotype was seen ten or more times. The chain uses TRBV2 and TRBJ1-1; D possibly corresponds to TRBD1 (5 bases). The germline CDR1 and CDR2 sequences are SNHLY and FYNNEI. V was clipped by 8 bases and J by 2 bases, with 15 bases between them. The CDR3 totals 14 residues. This CDR3 reads CASDITGFNTEAFF. The CDR3 DNA sequence: TGTGCCAGCGATATAACAGGATTCAACACTGAAGCTTTCTTT.

The chain has TRBV9 and TRBJ1-2; D unclear. The V end was cut by 0 bases, the J end by 8 bases, with 14 bases between. The CDR3 totals 14 residues. Germline lookup yields CDR1 SGDLS and CDR2 YYNGEE. The DNA for the CDR3 is TGTGCCAGCAGCGTAGATGGTTGGGCGCAGGGCTACACCTTC. Translated: CASSVDGWAQGYTF.

Turning to this clonotype: One end of the junction is discordant with germline, which a read error may explain. The chain links TRBV28 to TRBJ2-2; 8 positions agree with TRBD1. The CDR3 length is 15 residues. CDR1 MDHEN and CDR2 SYDVKM come from the germline V gene. The CDR3 here is CASSLQDRVTGEPFF. DNA of the CDR3: TGTGCCAGCAGTTTGCAGGACAGGGTCACCGGGGAGCCGTTTTTT.

This clonotype turned up a few times. A much larger clonotype is one base distant, so this may be a read error. The chain joins TRBV7-2 to TRBJ2-5, with D possibly matching TRBD2 (5 bases). Germline V gene sequence: CDR1 SGHTA, CDR2 FQGNSA. V shed 2 bases and J shed 2 bases, with 9 bases lying between them. This CDR3 is built from 14 residues. CDR3 loop: CASSLMPGQETQYF. In DNA form, the CDR3 reads TGTGCCAGCAGCTTAATGCCGGGACAAGAGACCCAGTACTTC.

This clonotype came up many times. The V gene is TRBV12-3 or TRBV12-4, the J gene TRBJ2-5, with 8 bases that match TRBD2. Trimming cost V 7 bases and J 3 bases; bases outside gene matches: 7. The CDR3 loop spans 14 amino acids. The CDR3 coding sequence is TGTGCCAGCAACTTAGCGGGATTTGAAGAGACCCAGTACTTC. It encodes CASNLAGFEETQYF.

This clonotype was counted only a few times. The V gene is TRBV19, the J gene TRBJ1-1; no clear D. The CDR3 covers 16 residues. Germline V lookup: CDR1 LNHDA, CDR2 SQIVND (reference sequence). The germline V and J ends were trimmed by 5 bases and 1 base, with 17 bases remaining between them. The CDR3 DNA sequence: TGTGCCAGTAGTCCTCGGGGTCTAGCAAGGAACACTGAAGCTTTCTTT. This gives the protein CASSPRGLARNTEAFF.

This clonotype has a count of ten or more. The chain links TRBV2 to TRBJ1-2; 8 positions match TRBD1. Looked up from germline, CDR1 is SNHLY and CDR2 is FYNNEI. This CDR3 contains 17 residues. The trim removed 0 bases at V and 6 bases at J, leaving 12 bases unmatched. The CDR3 is CASSEAWDRSPFDGYTF. The CDR3, as DNA: TGTGCCAGCAGTGAAGCATGGGACAGGTCCCCTTTTGATGGCTACACCTTC.

There are a few counts of this clonotype. The chain recombines TRBV7-2 with TRBJ2-7, with D uncertain. Looked up from germline, CDR1 is SGHTA and CDR2 is FQGNSA. V lost 5 bases, J lost 6 bases, and 11 bases lay in between. The CDR3 loop spans 12 amino acids. CDR3 nucleotides: TGTGCCAGCAGCCTCTATTTCTCCGAGCAGTACTTC. This encodes CASSLYFSEQYF.

The table lists this clonotype with many counts. The rearrangement joins TRBV27 to TRBJ2-1; 14 bases map to TRBD2. The trim removed 3 bases at V and 4 bases at J, leaving 2 bases unmatched. Germline V gene sequence: CDR1 MNHEY, CDR2 SMNVEV (reference sequence). This CDR3 comprises 16 residues. CDR3 in DNA: TGTGCCAGCAGTTTGACTAGCGGGAGGGGATACAATGAGCAGTTCTTC. Its protein is CASSLTSGRGYNEQFF.

The chain has TRBV27 and TRBJ2-1; 11 bases agree with TRBD2. Trimming at V came to 2 bases and at J to 4 bases, leaving 1 base not matched to a gene. The CDR3 runs to 15 residues. Per germline, CDR1 MNHEY and CDR2 SMNVEV (reference sequence). The CDR3 loop is CASSLRTSGYNEQFF. CDR3 sequence (DNA): TGTGCCAGCAGTTTACGGACTAGCGGGTACAATGAGCAGTTCTTC.

Many counts were recorded for this clonotype. This chain links TRBV4-1 with TRBJ2-5, with 7 bases matching TRBD1. The CDR3 contains 15 residues. Trimming took 0 bases from V and 4 from J; bases not matched to a gene: 5. The germline gives CDR1 MGHRA, CDR2 YSYEKL. In DNA, the CDR3 is TGCGCCAGCAGCCAAGATCAGGGGGTTGGAGAGACCCAGTACTTC. It codes for CASSQDQGVGETQYF.

The chain couples TRBV18 to TRBJ1-2, with TRBD1 matching 10 bases. CDR1 and CDR2 (germline): KGHSH, LQKENI. This CDR3 has 13 amino acids. With 3 bases clipped from V and 7 bases from J, the junction kept 2 bases outside the gene matches. The CDR3 DNA follows: TGTGCCAGCTCACCGGGACAGGGGATTGGCTACACCTTC. Protein: CASSPGQGIGYTF.